The 8 T cell receptor beta chains in this list originate from one sample, sequenced in a study of blood T cell repertoires in COVID-19. Generated by immunoSEQ multiplex PCR, the TCRdb table keeps only in-frame clones and is missing some. The sample shows about 210,000 clones, 85% to 90% of them seen only once. Sequenced input: PBMCs or T cells enriched from blood (not recorded which). Every receptor here comes from a man younger than 45 who had recovered from COVID-19.

The chain employs TRBV7-8 and TRBJ2-1; no clear D gene. Trimming cost V 5 bases and J 10 bases, with 15 bases left between them. CDR1 and CDR2 (germline): SGHVS, FQNEAQ. The CDR3 runs to 13 residues. In nucleotides, the CDR3 is TGTGCCAGCAGCGGGCAGGTTGTTTGGGAGCAGTTCTTC. Its protein product is CASSGQVVWEQFF.

This chain uses TRBV7-8 with TRBJ2-7, with D tentatively TRBD1 (5 bases). The V gene lost 5 bases and the J gene lost 2 bases, with 13 bases spanning the gap. The CDR3 loop spans 14 amino acids. Germline V lookup: CDR1 SGHVS, CDR2 FQNEAQ. CDR3 sequence: CASSARQTPYEQYF. The DNA for the CDR3 is TGTGCCAGCAGCGCCCGACAGACGCCCTACGAGCAGTACTTC.

J is TRBJ1-4 and V is TRBV28; 7 bases match TRBD1. This CDR3 is 14 amino acids long. Germline V gene data show CDR1 as MDHEN and CDR2 as SYDVKM. V gave up 6 bases and J gave up 5 bases; unmatched junction bases: 6. CDR3 amino acids: CASSTGARNEKLFF. The CDR3 coding sequence is TGTGCCAGCAGCACAGGGGCAAGGAATGAAAAACTGTTTTTT.

V usage is TRBV2 and J usage is TRBJ1-2; D unclear. The germline V gene encodes CDR1 SNHLY and CDR2 FYNNEI. The length of the CDR3 is 14 residues. V shed 2 bases and J shed 4 bases, with 11 bases lying between them. CDR3: CASSEPGLSYGYTF. The CDR3 bases are TGTGCCAGCAGTGAACCAGGTCTGAGCTATGGCTACACCTTC.

The chain is built from TRBV10-3 and TRBJ2-5; a weak D match, TRBD2 (6 bases). This CDR3 region has 15 residues. Trimming removed 2 bases from V and 2 bases from J, with 12 bases in between. The germline V gene encodes CDR1 ENHRY and CDR2 SYGVKD. CDR3 sequence: CAISERGDPQETQYF. Here the CDR3 DNA reads TGTGCCATCAGTGAGCGCGGGGACCCTCAAGAGACCCAGTACTTC.

The chain joins TRBV7-9 to TRBJ1-2; the D is unclear. The germline V and J ends were trimmed by 5 bases and 2 bases, with 9 bases remaining between them. CDR1 and CDR2 (germline): SEHNR, FQNEAQ (reference sequence). The CDR3 contains 13 residues. This CDR3 is CASSESINYGYTF. The CDR3 nucleotides read TGTGCCAGCAGCGAGAGCATAAACTATGGCTACACCTTC.

The rearrangement joins TRBV19 to TRBJ2-3, with D possibly being TRBD2 (6 bases). This CDR3 comprises 15 residues. V lost 5 bases, J lost 2 bases, and 14 bases lay in between. Germline CDR1 is LNHDA and CDR2 is SQIVND (reference sequence). CDR3 amino acids: CASSSGAGITDTQYF. CDR3 DNA sequence: TGTGCCAGTAGTTCCGGGGCGGGGATCACAGATACGCAGTATTTT.

This clone came up once. This chain connects TRBV10-3 to TRBJ2-7, with D perhaps TRBD1 (7 bases). V lost 8 bases and J lost 7, with 18 bases in between. CDR3 length: 13 residues. Per the germline V gene, CDR1 is ENHRY and CDR2 is SYGVKD. Here the CDR3 reads CAIFQEGAGEQYF. The CDR3 DNA sequence: TGTGCCATCTTCCAGGAGGGGGCAGGGGAGCAGTACTTC.